This T cell receptor beta chain was observed in a study of Ad26.COV2.S vaccination and SARS-CoV-2 variants. Treatment here: approximately 18 received Ad26.COV2.S at low or high dose, single or two shots; 5 received placebo; per-sample allocation not given. It was on day 63 after the first vaccine or placebo injection that samples were taken. The protocol was immunoSEQ multiplex PCR, while the TCRdb copy is restricted to in-frame clones and leaves out a portion. Seen here are hundreds of thousands of clones, about 87% observed once, and the top ten hold roughly 6%. CDR1 and CDR2 (germline): SGHRS, YFSETQ. The CDR3 runs 13 residues. Trimming shortened V by 9 bases and J by 11 bases, and 21 bases separated the two germline ends.

The sequences come from peripheral blood, collected in a trial of Ad26.COV2.S vaccine versus placebo. This chain links TRBV5-1 with TRBJ2-1; no firm D call. The sequence was collected from a person aged 18-60 years who received the Ad26.COV2.S COVID-19 vaccine or a placebo. The CDR3 region has the DNA TGCGCCACCCATTTATCACCCACTTCTCAGCAGTTCTTC. Translation gives CATHLSPTSQQFF.